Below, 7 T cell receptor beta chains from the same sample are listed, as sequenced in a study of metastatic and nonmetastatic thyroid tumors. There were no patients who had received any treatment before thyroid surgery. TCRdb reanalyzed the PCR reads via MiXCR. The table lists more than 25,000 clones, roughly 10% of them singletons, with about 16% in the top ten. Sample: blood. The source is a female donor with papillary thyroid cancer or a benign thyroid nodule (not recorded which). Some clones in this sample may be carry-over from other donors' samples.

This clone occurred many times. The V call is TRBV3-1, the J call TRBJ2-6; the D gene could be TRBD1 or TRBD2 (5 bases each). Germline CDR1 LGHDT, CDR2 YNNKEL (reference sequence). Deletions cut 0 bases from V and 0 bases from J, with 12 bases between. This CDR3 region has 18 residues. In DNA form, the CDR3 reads TGTGCCAGCAGCCAAGAGGGAGCAGGGTTCTCTGGGGCCAACGTCCTGACTTTC. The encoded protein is CASSQEGAGFSGANVLTF. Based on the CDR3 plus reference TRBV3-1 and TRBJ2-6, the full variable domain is DTAVSQTPKYLVTQMGNDKSIKCEQNLGHDTMYWYKQDSKKFLKIMFSYNNKELIINETVPNRFSPKSPDKAHLNLHINSLELGDSAVYFCASSQEGAGFSGANVLTFGAGSRLTVL.

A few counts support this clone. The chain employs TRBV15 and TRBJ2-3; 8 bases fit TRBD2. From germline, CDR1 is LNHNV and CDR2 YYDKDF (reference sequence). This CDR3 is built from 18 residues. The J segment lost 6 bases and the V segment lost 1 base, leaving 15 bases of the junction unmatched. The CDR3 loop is CATSRVWAGGARVDTQYF. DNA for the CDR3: TGTGCCACCAGCAGAGTCTGGGCGGGGGGTGCCCGAGTGGATACGCAGTATTTT.

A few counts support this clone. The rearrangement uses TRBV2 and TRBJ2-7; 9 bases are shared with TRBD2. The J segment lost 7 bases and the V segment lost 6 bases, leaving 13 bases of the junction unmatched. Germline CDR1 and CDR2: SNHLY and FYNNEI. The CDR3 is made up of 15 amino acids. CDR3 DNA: TGTGCCAGCAGGACCGATAGCGGGAGCGTAGGTGAGCAGTACTTC. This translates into CASRTDSGSVGEQYF.

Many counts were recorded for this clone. As DNA, the CDR3 is TGTGCCAGTATTCGTACTAGCAATTCAGATACGCAGTATTTT. As protein: CASIRTSNSDTQYF. This chain uses TRBV19 with TRBJ2-3; D is perhaps TRBD2 (6 bases). CDR1 is LNHDA, CDR2 SQIVND, per germline (reference sequence). The CDR3 has 14 residues. V lost 7 bases and J lost 4, with 15 bases in between.

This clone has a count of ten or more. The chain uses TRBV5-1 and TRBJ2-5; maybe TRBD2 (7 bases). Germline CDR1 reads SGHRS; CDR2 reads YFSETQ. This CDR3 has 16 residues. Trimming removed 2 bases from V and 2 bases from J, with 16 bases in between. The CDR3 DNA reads TGCGCCAGCAGCTTAGACGAGGGGGGGGTTCAAGAGACCCAGTACTTC. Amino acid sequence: CASSLDEGGVQETQYF.

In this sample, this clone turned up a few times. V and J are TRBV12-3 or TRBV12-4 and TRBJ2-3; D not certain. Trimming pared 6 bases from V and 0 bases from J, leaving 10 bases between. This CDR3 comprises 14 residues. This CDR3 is CASSPLLSTDTQYF. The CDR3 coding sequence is TGTGCCAGCAGCCCTCTCCTAAGCACAGATACGCAGTATTTT.

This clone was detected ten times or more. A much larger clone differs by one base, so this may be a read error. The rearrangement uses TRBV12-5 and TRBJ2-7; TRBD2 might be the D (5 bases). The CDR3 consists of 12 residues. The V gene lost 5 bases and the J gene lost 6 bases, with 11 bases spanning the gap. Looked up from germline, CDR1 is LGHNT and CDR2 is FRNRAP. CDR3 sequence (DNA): TGTGCTAGTGGTGGTTACGGAGGCGAGCAGTACTTC. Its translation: CASGGYGGEQYF.